Shown below are 15 T cell receptor beta chains from a single sample sequenced in a study of T cell repertoires in cytomegalovirus infection. These receptors' targets are unknown. TCRdb re-analysed the reads in MiXCR, keeping a single row per CDR3 protein. Of roughly 990,000 distinct CDR3 sequences listed, around 30% were seen once; the top ten hold roughly an eighth. The input for sequencing was cultured CD8+ T cells from PBMCs, taken from culture after CMV antigen stimulation. The source is a human donor in good health (CMV status not recorded). Some clones in this sample may be carry-over from other donors' samples.

This clonotype was picked up a small number of times. V and J are TRBV7-9 and TRBJ2-5, with TRBD2 matching over 7 bases. Germline loops: CDR1 SEHNR, CDR2 FQNEAQ (reference sequence). V was clipped by 10 bases and J by 1 base; unmatched bases: 9. The CDR3 contains 14 residues. The CDR3 nucleotides are TGTGCCACCCCGACTAGCACCGGCCAAGAGACCCAGTACTTC. Translating it yields CATPTSTGQETQYF.

In this sample, this clonotype turned up many times. The V and J genes are TRBV29-1 and TRBJ1-2; 9 bases are shared with TRBD1. This CDR3 is built from 12 residues. Losses at the gene ends were 3 bases for V and 4 bases for J; bases not matched to a gene: 0. In germline, CDR1 is SQVTM, CDR2 ANQGSEA. CDR3: CSVEDRGYGYTF. CDR3 DNA sequence: TGCAGCGTTGAGGACAGGGGCTATGGCTACACCTTC.

As for this clonotype: The junction differs from germline at one of its ends, possibly a read error. This chain's CDR3 is CVSSQSLSSYNEQFF. For the CDR3, the DNA is TGTGTCAGCAGCCAATCGCTCAGCTCCTACAATGAGCAGTTCTTC. This rearrangement joins TRBV12-3 or TRBV12-4 to TRBJ2-1, with D unresolved. This CDR3 spans 15 amino acids.

CDR3 coding DNA: TGTGCCAGCAGTGAAGCGAACACCGGGGAGCTGTTTTTT. Translating it yields CASSEANTGELFF. This chain joins TRBV6-4 and TRBJ2-2; no clear D gene. The ends were cut back, 3 bases at V and 0 bases at J, with 2 bases in the middle. In germline, CDR1 is MRHNA, CDR2 SNTAGT. CDR3 size: 13 residues.

This clonotype was seen a few times. The J gene is TRBJ2-1, the V gene TRBV7-8; D might be TRBD1 (5 bases). The CDR3 contains 14 residues. Germline values: CDR1 SGHVS, CDR2 FQNEAQ. Trimming removed 4 bases from V and 4 bases from J, with 11 bases in between. Here the CDR3 reads CASSSKDKYNEQFF. In DNA, the CDR3 is TGTGCCAGCAGCTCGAAGGACAAGTACAATGAGCAGTTCTTC.

This clonotype was seen a handful of times. V usage is TRBV12-3 or TRBV12-4 and J usage is TRBJ1-1; a possible D gene is TRBD1 (6 bases). V was pared by 7 bases and J by 4 bases, with 19 bases between. This CDR3 spans 15 amino acids. The CDR3 sequence: CASTQYDRRGTEAFF. In DNA, the CDR3 is TGTGCCAGCACCCAATACGACAGGCGGGGCACTGAAGCTTTCTTT.

The J gene is TRBJ2-7, the V gene TRBV6-6; D may be TRBD1 (5 bases). V lost 2 bases, J lost 6 bases, and 11 bases lay in between. Germline loops: CDR1 MNHNY, CDR2 SVGAGI (reference sequence). This CDR3 has 13 residues. CDR3 region: CASSYGDRGEQYV. The CDR3 coding sequence is TGTGCCAGCAGTTACGGAGACAGAGGCGAGCAGTACGTC.

The CDR3: CASSSLGRVLGKLFF. In nucleotides, the CDR3 is TGTGCCAGCAGCTCCCTTGGTAGAGTTCTAGGAAAACTGTTTTTT. The rearrangement uses TRBV7-9 and TRBJ1-4; D is undetermined. V was shortened by 4 bases and J by 10 bases, with 19 bases between the two germline ends. The germline V gene encodes CDR1 SEHNR and CDR2 FQNEAQ (reference sequence). There are 15 residues in the CDR3. Variable domain in full (rest from reference TRBV7-9 and TRBJ1-4): DTGVSQNPRHKITKRGQNVTFRCDPISEHNRLYWYRQTLGQGPEFLTYFQNEAQLEKSRLLSDRFSAERPKGSFSTLEIQRTEQGDSAMYLCASSSLGRVLGKLFFGSGTQLSVL.

J is TRBJ1-3 and V is TRBV11-2, with 9 bases matching TRBD1. CDR1 is SGHAT, CDR2 FQNNGV, per germline. The ends lost 4 bases at V and 0 bases at J; junction bases unmatched: 7. The CDR3 length is 17 residues. The CDR3 loop reads CASSSWDRAFSGNTIYF. CDR3 sequence (DNA): TGTGCCAGCAGCTCGTGGGACAGGGCCTTCTCTGGAAACACCATATATTTT. The variable domain in full, with the rest retrieved from reference TRBV11-2 and TRBJ1-3, is EAGVAQSPRYKIIEKRQSVAFWCNPISGHATLYWYQQILGQGPKLLIQFQNNGVVDDSQLPKDRFSAERLKGVDSTLKIQPAKLEDSAVYLCASSSWDRAFSGNTIYFGEGSWLTVV.

Ten or more counts support this clonotype. The chain links TRBV7-2 to TRBJ2-6; weak D call: TRBD1 (5 bases). V was clipped by 6 bases and J by 0 bases, with 18 bases between them. Germline CDR1 reads SGHTA; CDR2 reads FQGNSA. The CDR3 contains 18 residues. CDR3 nucleotides: TGTGCCAGCAGTTCCTCTATACAGGTCTACTCTGGGGCCAACGTCCTGACTTTC. Its translation: CASSSSIQVYSGANVLTF.

This clonotype is a singleton in its sample. The junction does not match germline at one end; this may be a read error. This chain uses TRBV27 with TRBJ1-1; D perhaps matches TRBD1 (5 bases). This CDR3 contains 15 residues. Germline CDR1 is MNHEY and CDR2 is SMNVEV (reference sequence). In DNA form, the CDR3 reads TGTGCCGGCAGTTTATTCAACACAGGGAACACTGAAGCTTTCTTT. This codes for CAGSLFNTGNTEAFF.

In its sample, this clonotype was seen a few times. The CDR3 protein is CASSLTLATNTEAFF. The CDR3 region has the DNA TGTGCCAGCAGCTTAACCCTAGCCACGAACACTGAAGCTTTCTTT. The genes are TRBV7-3 and TRBJ1-1; no firm D call. Per the germline V gene, CDR1 is SGHTA and CDR2 is FQGTGA. The CDR3 totals 15 residues. V dropped 0 bases and J dropped 1 base, with 9 bases sitting between them. Based on the CDR3 plus reference TRBV7-3 and TRBJ1-1, the full variable domain is GAGVSQTPSNKVTEKGKYVELRCDPISGHTALYWYRQSLGQGPEFLIYFQGTGAADDSGLPNDRFFAVRPEGSVSTLKIQRTERGDSAVYLCASSLTLATNTEAFFGQGTRLTVV.

This chain uses TRBV28 with TRBJ2-1; D not certain. This CDR3 region has 13 residues. Germline CDR1 and CDR2: MDHEN and SYDVKM. Trimming stripped 1 base from V and 7 bases from J, with 8 bases between. The CDR3, as DNA: TGTGCCAGCAGTTTATTGATGGGGAATGAGCAGTTCTTC. This sequence encodes CASSLLMGNEQFF.

The chain employs TRBV19 and TRBJ2-2; TRBD2 might be the D (5 bases). Germline V lookup: CDR1 LNHDA, CDR2 SQIVND (reference sequence). The CDR3 sequence is 14 residues long. Between the trimmed V and J ends, which lost 7 bases and 6 bases, there was a span of 15 bases. The chain's CDR3 is CASTDGVGAGELFF. The CDR3, as DNA: TGTGCCAGTACCGACGGGGTTGGCGCCGGGGAGCTGTTTTTT.

This chain uses TRBV9 with TRBJ1-2, with TRBD1 matching over 8 bases. This CDR3 region has 14 residues. Germline V gene lookup returns CDR1 SGDLS and CDR2 YYNGEE. The junction had 6 bases not matched to a gene; V was cut back by 0 bases and J by 8 bases. The CDR3 spells CASSVATGGRGYTF. The CDR3 nucleotides are TGTGCCAGCAGCGTAGCAACAGGGGGTCGCGGCTACACCTTC.